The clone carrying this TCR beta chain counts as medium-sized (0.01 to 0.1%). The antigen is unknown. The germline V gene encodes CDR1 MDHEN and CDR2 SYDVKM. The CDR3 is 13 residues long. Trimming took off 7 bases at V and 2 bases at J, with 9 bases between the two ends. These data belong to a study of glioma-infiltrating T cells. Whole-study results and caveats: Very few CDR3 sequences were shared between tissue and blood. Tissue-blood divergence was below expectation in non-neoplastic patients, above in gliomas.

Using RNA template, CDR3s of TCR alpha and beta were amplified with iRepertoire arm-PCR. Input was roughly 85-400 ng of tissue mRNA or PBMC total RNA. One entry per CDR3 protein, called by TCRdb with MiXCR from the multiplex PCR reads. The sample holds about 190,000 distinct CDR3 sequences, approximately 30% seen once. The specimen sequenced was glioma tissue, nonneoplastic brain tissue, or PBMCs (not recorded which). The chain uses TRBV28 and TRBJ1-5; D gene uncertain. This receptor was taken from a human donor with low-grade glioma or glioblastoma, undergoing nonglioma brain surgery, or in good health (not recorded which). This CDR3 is CASTRPGNQPQHF. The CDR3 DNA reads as TGTGCCAGCACCAGGCCGGGCAATCAGCCCCAGCATTTT.